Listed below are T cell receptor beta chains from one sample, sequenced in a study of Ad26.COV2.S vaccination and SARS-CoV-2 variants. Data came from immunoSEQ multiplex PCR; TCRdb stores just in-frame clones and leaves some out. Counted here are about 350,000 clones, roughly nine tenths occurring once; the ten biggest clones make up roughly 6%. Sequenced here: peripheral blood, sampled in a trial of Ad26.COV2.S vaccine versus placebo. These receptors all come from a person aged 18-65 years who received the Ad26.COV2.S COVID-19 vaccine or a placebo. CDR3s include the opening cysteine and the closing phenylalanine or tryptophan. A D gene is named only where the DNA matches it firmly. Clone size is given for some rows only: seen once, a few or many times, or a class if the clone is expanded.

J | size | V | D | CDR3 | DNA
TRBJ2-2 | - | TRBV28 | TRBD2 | CASSFAPRLAGSWAGELFF | TGTGCCAGCAGTTTCGCACCTCGACTAGCGGGGTCGTGGGCCGGGGAGCTGTTTTTT
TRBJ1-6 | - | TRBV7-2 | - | CASSLSQGDSPLHF | TGTGCCAGCAGCTTATCACAGGGTGATTCACCCCTCCACTTT
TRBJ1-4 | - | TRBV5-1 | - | CASSPGRGTNEKLFF | TGCGCCAGCAGCCCCGGGAGGGGGACTAATGAAAAACTGTTTTTT
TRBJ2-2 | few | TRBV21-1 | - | CASSKPRGGCTGELFF | TGTGCCAGCAGCAAACCGCGGGGCGGTTGCACCGGGGAGCTGTTTTTT
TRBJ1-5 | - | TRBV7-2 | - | CASSLDRYSNQPQHF | TGTGCCAGCAGCTTAGACCGTTATAGCAATCAGCCCCAGCATTTT
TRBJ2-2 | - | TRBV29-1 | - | CSVETDSKNTGELFF | TGCAGCGTTGAGACAGACAGTAAGAACACCGGGGAGCTGTTTTTT
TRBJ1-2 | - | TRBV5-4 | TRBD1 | CASSRDRVDYGYTF | TGTGCCAGCAGCCGAGACAGGGTGGACTATGGCTACACCTTC
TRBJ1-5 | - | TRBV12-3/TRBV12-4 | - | CASSISGNQPQHF | TGTGCCAGCAGTATATCAGGGAATCAGCCCCAGCATTTT
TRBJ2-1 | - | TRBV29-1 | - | CSVVGAGNEQFF | TGCAGCGTTGTAGGGGCGGGCAATGAGCAGTTCTTC
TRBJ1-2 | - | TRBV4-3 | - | CASSQDQEGYGYTF | TGCGCCAGCAGCCAAGATCAGGAGGGCTATGGCTACACCTTC
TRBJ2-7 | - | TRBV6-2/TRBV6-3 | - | CASSRTPTYEQYF | TGTGCCAGCAGTCGGACACCAACCTACGAGCAGTACTTC
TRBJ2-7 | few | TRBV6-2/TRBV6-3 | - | CASSPVGIEQYF | TGTGCCAGCAGCCCCGTCGGTATCGAGCAGTACTTC
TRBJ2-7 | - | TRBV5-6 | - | CASSSGTLTDEQYF | TGTGCCAGCAGCTCCGGGACACTCACGGACGAGCAGTACTTC
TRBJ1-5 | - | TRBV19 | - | CASSFDSMLGVRNQPQHF | TGTGCCAGTAGTTTTGACAGTATGCTCGGCGTCCGCAATCAGCCCCAGCATTTT
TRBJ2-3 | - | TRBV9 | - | CASSVGGTDTQYF | TGTGCCAGCAGCGTCGGCGGCACAGATACGCAGTATTTT
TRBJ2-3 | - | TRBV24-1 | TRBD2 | CATSDALTSGGTDTQYF | TGTGCCACCAGTGATGCACTGACTAGCGGGGGTACAGATACGCAGTATTTT
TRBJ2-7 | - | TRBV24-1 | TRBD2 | CATSGTSASYEQYF | TGTGCCACCAGTGGGACTAGCGCTTCCTACGAGCAGTACTTC
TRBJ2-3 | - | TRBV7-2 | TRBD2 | CASSLSGRAGADTQYF | TGTGCCAGCAGCTTAAGCGGGAGGGCCGGGGCAGATACGCAGTATTTT
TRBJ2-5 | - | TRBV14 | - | CASSQWVGETQYF | TGTGCCAGCAGCCAGTGGGTCGGGGAGACCCAGTACTTC
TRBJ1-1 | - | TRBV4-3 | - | CASSQDLGRTNTEAFF | TGCGCCAGCAGCCAAGATCTCGGGCGGACGAACACTGAAGCTTTCTTT
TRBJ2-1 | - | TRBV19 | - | CASSIVPGSNEQFF | TGTGCCAGTAGTATTGTACCAGGGTCCAATGAGCAGTTCTTC
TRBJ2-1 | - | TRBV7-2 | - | CASSPQGSYNEQFF | TGTGCCAGCAGCCCGCAGGGCAGCTACAATGAGCAGTTCTTC
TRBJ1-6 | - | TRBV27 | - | CASSLYPSSYNSPLHF | TGTGCCAGCAGTTTATATCCGAGCTCCTATAATTCACCCCTCCACTTT
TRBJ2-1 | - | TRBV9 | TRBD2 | CASSLATSGSYNEQFF | TGTGCCAGCAGCCTTGCGACTAGCGGTTCCTACAATGAGCAGTTCTTC
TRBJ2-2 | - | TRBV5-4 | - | CASSLVGGELFF | TGTGCCAGCAGCTTGGTTGGCGGGGAGCTGTTTTTT